What follows describes a single T cell receptor (beta chain). As yet, its antigen is unknown. Clones were sequenced by immunoSEQ multiplex PCR, and TCRdb holds only the in-frame ones, with some missing. The sample includes 150,000 or so clones, about 88% of them seen just once. The CDR3 has 19 residues. Germline trimming cut 3 bases from V and 0 bases from J; bases unmatched to any gene: 11. The germline V gene encodes CDR1 KGHSH and CDR2 LQKENI. The data were taken from a study of cytomegalovirus exposure and HLA in healthy donors. Separation from the roughly 670-subject first cohort characterized the roughly 120-subject validation cohort, to which the donors belonged. Findings and caveats of the study: According to a subsequent analysis, TCR clusters from the first cohort were inclined to appear together in the 120 validation repertoires. Listed as cytomegalovirus-associated were roughly 180 TCR beta chains.

Sequenced sample: PBMCs. The clonotype originates from a man between 18 and 35 years old in good health and CMV-seropositive. This chain joins TRBV18 and TRBJ2-1; 10 bases match TRBD2. The CDR3 loop reads CASSPQFTSGVSSYNEQFF. The CDR3 DNA sequence: TGTGCCAGCTCACCCCAATTTACTAGCGGGGTAAGCTCCTACAATGAGCAGTTCTTC.